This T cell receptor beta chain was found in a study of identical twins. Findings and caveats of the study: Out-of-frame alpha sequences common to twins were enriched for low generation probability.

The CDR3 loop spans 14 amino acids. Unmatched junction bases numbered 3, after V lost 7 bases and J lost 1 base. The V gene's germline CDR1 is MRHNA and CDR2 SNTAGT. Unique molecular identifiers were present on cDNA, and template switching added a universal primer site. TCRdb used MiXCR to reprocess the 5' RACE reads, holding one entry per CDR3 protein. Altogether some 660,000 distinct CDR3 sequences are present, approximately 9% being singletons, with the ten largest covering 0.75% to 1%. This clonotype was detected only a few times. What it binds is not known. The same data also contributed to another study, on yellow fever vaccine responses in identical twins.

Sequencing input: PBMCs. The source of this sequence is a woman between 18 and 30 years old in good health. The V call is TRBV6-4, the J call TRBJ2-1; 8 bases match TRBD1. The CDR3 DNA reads TGTGCCAGCATAGACAGGGGTTCCTACAATGAGCAGTTCTTC. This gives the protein CASIDRGSYNEQFF.